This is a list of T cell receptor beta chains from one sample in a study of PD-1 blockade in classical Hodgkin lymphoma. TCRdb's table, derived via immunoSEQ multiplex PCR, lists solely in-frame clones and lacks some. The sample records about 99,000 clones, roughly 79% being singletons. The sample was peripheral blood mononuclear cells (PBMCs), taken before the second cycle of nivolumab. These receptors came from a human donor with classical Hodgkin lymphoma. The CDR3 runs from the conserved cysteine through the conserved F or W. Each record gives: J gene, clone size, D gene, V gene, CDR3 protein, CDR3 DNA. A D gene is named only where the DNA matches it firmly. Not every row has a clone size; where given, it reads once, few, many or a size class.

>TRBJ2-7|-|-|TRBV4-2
CASSQGSLAPPYEQYF
TGTGCCAGCAGCCAAGGGAGCCTAGCTCCTCCCTACGAGCAGTACTTC
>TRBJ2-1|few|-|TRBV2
CASSEQSPRGSYNEQFF
TGTGCCAGCAGTGAACAGTCTCCTAGGGGGTCCTACAATGAGCAGTTCTTC
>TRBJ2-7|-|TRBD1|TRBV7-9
CASSLGQGVYF
TGTGCCAGCAGCCTGGGACAGGGGGTTTACTTC
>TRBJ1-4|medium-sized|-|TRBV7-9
CASSLSRGNEKLFF
TGTGCCAGCAGCTTAAGCAGGGGAAACGAAAAACTGTTTTTT
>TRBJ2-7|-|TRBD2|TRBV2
CASSTPGTSDYEQYF
TGTGCCAGCAGCACACCCGGGACTAGCGACTACGAGCAGTACTTC
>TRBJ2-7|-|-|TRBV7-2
CASSPGGQKFF
TGTGCCAGCAGCCCTGGGGGGCAGAAGTTCTTC
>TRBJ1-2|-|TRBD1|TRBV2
CASSPGQANYGYTF
TGTGCCAGCAGCCCCGGACAGGCTAACTATGGCTACACCTTC
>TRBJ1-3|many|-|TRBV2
CASSYRLRSGNTIYF
TGTGCCAGCAGTTACAGGTTGCGCTCTGGAAACACCATATATTTT
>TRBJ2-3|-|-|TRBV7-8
CASSSEFSTDTQYF
TGTGCCAGCAGCTCCGAATTCAGCACAGATACGCAGTATTTT
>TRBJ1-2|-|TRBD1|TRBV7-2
CASSQRQGSTRGYTF
TGTGCCAGCAGCCAACGACAGGGGTCTACGAGGGGCTACACCTTC
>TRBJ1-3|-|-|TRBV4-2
CASSQDPGNTIYF
TGTGCCAGCAGCCAAGACCCTGGAAACACCATATATTTT
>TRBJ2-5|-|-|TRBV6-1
CASSGAGAIGETQYF
TGTGCCAGCAGTGGCGCAGGGGCTATTGGAGAGACCCAGTACTTC
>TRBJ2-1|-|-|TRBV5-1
CASSLGLNNNEQFF
TGCGCCAGCAGCTTGGGATTAAATAACAATGAGCAGTTCTTC
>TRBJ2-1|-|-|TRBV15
CATSRPTSNEQFF
TGTGCCACCAGCAGACCCACTAGCAATGAGCAGTTCTTC
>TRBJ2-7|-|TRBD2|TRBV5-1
CASSGLLAGRYEQYF
TGCGCCAGCAGCGGGCTGCTAGCGGGCCGCTACGAGCAGTACTTC
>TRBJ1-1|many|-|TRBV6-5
CASTLKGAAEAFF
TGTGCCAGCACGTTAAAAGGGGCAGCGGAGGCTTTCTTT
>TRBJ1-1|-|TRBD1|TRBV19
CATASGQGTNTEAFF
TGTGCCACCGCCTCTGGACAGGGAACAAACACTGAAGCTTTCTTT
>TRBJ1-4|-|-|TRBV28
CASSSAYRAATNEKLFF
TGTGCCAGCAGTTCAGCATACAGGGCCGCAACTAATGAAAAACTGTTTTTT
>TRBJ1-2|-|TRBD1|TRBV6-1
CASSEGTGYYGYTF
TGTGCCAGCAGTGAGGGGACAGGGTACTATGGCTACACCTTC
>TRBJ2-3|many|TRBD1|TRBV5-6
CASSLYQGVPTDTQYF
TGTGCCAGCAGCTTGTATCAGGGGGTACCCACAGATACGCAGTATTTT
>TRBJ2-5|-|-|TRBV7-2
CASSPRQLETQYF
TGTGCCAGCAGCCCCCGACAGTTAGAGACCCAGTACTTC
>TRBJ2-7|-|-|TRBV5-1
CASSLGRLYEQYF
TGCGCCAGCAGCTTGGGGCGGCTCTACGAGCAGTACTTC
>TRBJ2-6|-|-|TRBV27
CASSLRTGVSSGANVLTF
TGTGCCAGCAGTTTAAGGACGGGAGTAAGCTCTGGGGCCAACGTCCTGACTTTC
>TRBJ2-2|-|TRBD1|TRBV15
CATSRLRGLTGELFF
TGTGCCACCAGCAGACTGAGGGGGCTGACCGGGGAGCTGTTTTTT
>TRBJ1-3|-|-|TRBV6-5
CASSPEGGRNTIYF
TGTGCCAGCAGTCCTGAGGGTGGTCGAAACACCATATATTTT
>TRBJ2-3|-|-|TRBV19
CASSIEASADTQYF
TGTGCCAGTAGTATAGAGGCTAGCGCGGATACGCAGTATTTT
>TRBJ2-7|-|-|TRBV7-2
CASSLAGTATYEQYF
TGTGCCAGCAGCTTAGCGGGGACTGCAACCTACGAGCAGTACTTC
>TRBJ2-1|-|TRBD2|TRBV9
CASSVLAGIFDEQFF
TGTGCCAGCAGCGTACTAGCGGGAATTTTCGATGAGCAGTTCTTC
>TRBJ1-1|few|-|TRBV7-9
CASSRVEQLTEAFF
TGTGCCAGCAGTAGAGTCGAACAGCTCACTGAAGCTTTCTTT
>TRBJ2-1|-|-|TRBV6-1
CASSPRRSSYNEQFF
TGTGCCAGCAGCCCTCGGAGGTCCTCCTACAATGAGCAGTTCTTC
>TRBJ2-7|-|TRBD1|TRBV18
CASSLRGTGLGEQYF
TGTGCCAGCTCACTGCGTGGGACAGGTCTGGGGGAGCAGTACTTC
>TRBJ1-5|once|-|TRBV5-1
CASSPTGGNQPQHF
TGCGCCAGCAGCCCAACGGGTGGCAATCAGCCCCAGCATTTT
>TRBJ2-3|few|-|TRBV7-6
CASSLATSTDTQYF
TGTGCCAGCAGCTTAGCTACTAGCACAGATACGCAGTATTTT
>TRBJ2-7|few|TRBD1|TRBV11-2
CASSLARGRRYEQYF
TGTGCCAGCAGCTTAGCGAGGGGGCGAAGGTACGAGCAGTACTTC
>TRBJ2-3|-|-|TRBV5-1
CASGGGGVSSTDTQYF
TGCGCCAGCGGCGGAGGAGGGGTCTCTAGCACAGATACGCAGTATTTT
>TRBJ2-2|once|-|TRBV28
CASRGAEGPGELFF
TGTGCCAGCAGGGGGGCAGAGGGTCCCGGGGAGCTGTTTTTT
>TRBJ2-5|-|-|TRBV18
CASSPKAGETQYF
TGTGCCAGCTCACCAAAGGCCGGAGAGACCCAGTACTTC
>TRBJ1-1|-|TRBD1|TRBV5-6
CASSAAGTGRAEAFF
TGTGCCAGCAGCGCAGCCGGGACAGGGAGGGCTGAAGCTTTCTTT
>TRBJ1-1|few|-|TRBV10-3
CAISESLTQAFF
TGTGCCATCAGTGAGTCCCTGACACAGGCTTTCTTT
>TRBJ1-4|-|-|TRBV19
CASSMGDTPRGEKLFF
TGTGCCAGTAGTATGGGGGACACCCCTAGGGGAGAAAAACTGTTTTTT
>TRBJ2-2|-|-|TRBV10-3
CAISERALNTGELFF
TGTGCCATCAGTGAGAGGGCGTTGAACACCGGGGAGCTGTTTTTT
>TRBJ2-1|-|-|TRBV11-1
CASSLELYNEQFF
TGTGCCAGCAGCTTAGAATTGTACAATGAGCAGTTCTTC